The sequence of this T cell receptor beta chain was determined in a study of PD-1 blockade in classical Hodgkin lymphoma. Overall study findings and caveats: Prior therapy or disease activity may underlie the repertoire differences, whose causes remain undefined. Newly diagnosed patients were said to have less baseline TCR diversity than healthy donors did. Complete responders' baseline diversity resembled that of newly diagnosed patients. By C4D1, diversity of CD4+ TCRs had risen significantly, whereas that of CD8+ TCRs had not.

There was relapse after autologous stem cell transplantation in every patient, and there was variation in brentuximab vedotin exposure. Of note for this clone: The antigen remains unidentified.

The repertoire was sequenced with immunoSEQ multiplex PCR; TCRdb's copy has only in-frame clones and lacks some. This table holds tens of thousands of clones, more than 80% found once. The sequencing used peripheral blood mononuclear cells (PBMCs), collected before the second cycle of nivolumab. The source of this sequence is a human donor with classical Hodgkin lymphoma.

Here the CDR3 reads CASSYPGQGGAGELFF. CDR3 sequence (DNA): TGTGCCAGCAGTTACCCGGGACAGGGAGGCGCCGGGGAGCTGTTTTTT. V usage is TRBV6-6 and J usage is TRBJ2-2; 9 bases fit TRBD1. J lost 6 bases, V lost 2 bases, and 7 bases had no gene match. The CDR3 is made up of 16 amino acids. Germline CDR1 is MNHNY and CDR2 is SVGAGI (reference sequence).